These 18 T cell receptor beta chains share one sample of origin, sequenced in a study of blood T cell repertoires in COVID-19. Repertoires were generated with immunoSEQ multiplex PCR, while TCRdb's copy carries only in-frame clones and drops some. The profile shows roughly 400,000 clones, approximately 89% of them singletons. Sequencing input: PBMCs or T cells enriched from blood (not recorded which). The source of these receptors is a woman in her 30s who had recovered from COVID-19.

This clone was counted a single time. V gene TRBV9 combines with J gene TRBJ1-3, with no clear D. Trimming left V 0 bases short and J 8 bases short, with 15 bases between. The CDR3 runs to 15 residues. Per the germline V gene, CDR1 is SGDLS and CDR2 is YYNGEE. CDR3 residues: CASSVVGRGSDTIYF. The CDR3 nucleotides are TGTGCCAGCAGCGTAGTTGGTCGGGGTAGTGACACCATATATTTT.

V is TRBV11-2 and J is TRBJ2-2; 7 positions match TRBD1. Germline V gene sequence: CDR1 SGHAT, CDR2 FQNNGV. CDR3 length: 18 residues. V was pared by 4 bases and J by 8 bases, with 19 bases of the junction left unmatched. CDR3 in amino acids: CASSSYPLDLRQGGELFF. CDR3 in DNA: TGTGCCAGCAGCTCGTATCCCCTCGACCTCCGACAGGGTGGGGAGCTGTTTTTT.

This clone has just a few counts. The V call is TRBV10-2, the J call TRBJ2-1; 11 bases are a match to TRBD2. The CDR3 is 15 amino acids. V trimming: 5 bases; J trimming: 10 bases; junction bases outside the gene matches: 10. Germline V CDR1 and CDR2: WSHSY, SAAADI. The CDR3 sequence: CASSLLSGRAREQFF. The DNA for the CDR3 is TGCGCCAGCAGTCTACTTAGCGGGAGGGCCCGGGAGCAGTTCTTC.

A single count supports this clone. The J gene is TRBJ2-6, the V gene TRBV7-2, with 8 bases identical to TRBD1. CDR3 length equals 18 residues. The trim removed 0 bases at V and 4 bases at J, leaving 8 bases unmatched. Germline assignment: CDR1 SGHTA and CDR2 FQGNSA. The CDR3 sequence is CASSLASQGASGANVLTF. CDR3 in DNA: TGTGCCAGCAGCTTAGCGTCGCAGGGGGCGTCCGGGGCCAACGTCCTGACTTTC.

This clone was counted a single time. The chain carries TRBV29-1 and TRBJ2-7, with 8 positions matching TRBD1. The CDR3 sequence is 13 residues long. J lost 4 bases, V lost 5 bases, and 7 bases had no gene match. Germline V lookup: CDR1 SQVTM, CDR2 ANQGSEA. CDR3 loop: CSVYDRGDYEQYF. The DNA for the CDR3 is TGCAGCGTTTATGACAGGGGCGATTACGAGCAGTACTTC.

The chain has TRBV7-2 and TRBJ1-2; D may be TRBD1 (5 bases). The CDR3 runs 16 residues. V was trimmed by 3 bases and J by 5 bases, leaving 19 bases between them. From germline, CDR1 is SGHTA and CDR2 FQGNSA. The CDR3 region is CASSLGPASALYGYTF. The CDR3 nucleotides read TGTGCCAGCAGCTTGGGGCCGGCCTCCGCCTTGTATGGCTACACCTTC.

This clone was seen a single time. V usage is TRBV28 and J usage is TRBJ1-4; possibly TRBD1 for D (6 bases). The CDR3 has 15 residues. The V gene lost 3 bases and the J gene lost 5 bases, with 13 bases spanning the gap. Per germline, CDR1 MDHEN and CDR2 SYDVKM. The CDR3: CASSFLDRPNEKLFF. CDR3 coding DNA: TGTGCCAGCAGTTTCCTGGACAGACCGAATGAAAAACTGTTTTTT.

This clone is labeled medium-sized. The chain employs TRBV7-9 and TRBJ1-2; tentative D call: TRBD1 (6 bases). The CDR3 loop spans 16 amino acids. Trimming pared 1 base from V and 5 bases from J, leaving 17 bases between. Germline loops: CDR1 SEHNR, CDR2 FQNEAQ (reference sequence). For the CDR3, the DNA is TGTGCCAGCAGCTTAGTTCAGGGGTCCCACAAGTATGGCTACACCTTC. It yields the protein CASSLVQGSHKYGYTF. Supplemented by reference TRBV7-9 and TRBJ1-2, the full variable domain reads DTGVSQNPRHKITKRGQNVTFRCDPISEHNRLYWYRQTLGQGPEFLTYFQNEAQLEKSRLLSDRFSAERPKGSFSTLEIQRTEQGDSAMYLCASSLVQGSHKYGYTFGSGTRLTVV.

This clone was counted once. Other DNA sequences from this sample encode an identical CDR3 as well. This chain links TRBV5-1 with TRBJ2-2; 7 nucleotides agree with TRBD1. Losses at the gene ends were 3 bases for V and 0 bases for J; bases not matched to a gene: 2. This CDR3 is built from 15 residues. Germline V gene data show CDR1 as SGHRS and CDR2 as YFSETQ. The CDR3 loop is CASSSGTANTGELFF. In DNA form, the CDR3 reads TGCGCCAGCAGCTCAGGGACAGCGAACACCGGGGAGCTGTTTTTT.

The chain has TRBV5-6 and TRBJ2-7; 8 bases are shared with TRBD1. The germline V gene encodes CDR1 SGHDT and CDR2 YYEEEE. The CDR3 sequence is 13 residues long. The V and J ends lost 3 bases and 3 bases, in that order; junction bases with no gene match: 2. The CDR3 nucleotides are TGTGCCAGCAGCTCAGGGACAGGCTACGAGCAGTACTTC. It translates to CASSSGTGYEQYF.

This clone was recorded a few times. The V call is TRBV6-1, the J call TRBJ2-1, with 7 nucleotides matching TRBD2. V lost 2 bases to trimming and J lost 5 bases; unmatched junction nucleotides: 6. This CDR3 comprises 15 residues. CDR1 and CDR2 (germline): MNHNS, SASEGT. The CDR3 DNA follows: TGTGCCAGCAGTGAAAGGCGGGGGAACGACAATGAGCAGTTCTTC. Translated: CASSERRGNDNEQFF.

The rearrangement links TRBV10-1 to TRBJ2-4; possibly TRBD1 for D (5 bases). The CDR3 contains 13 residues. Trimming removed 4 bases at V and 2 bases at J, with 6 bases between. The germline V gene has CDR1 WNHNN and CDR2 SYGVQD (reference sequence). In DNA form, the CDR3 reads TGCGCCAGCAGTGGGGGCCCCAAAAACATTCAGTACTTC. Its translation: CASSGGPKNIQYF.

The J gene is TRBJ2-3, the V gene TRBV7-8; tentative D call: TRBD1 (6 bases). The CDR3 is made up of 15 amino acids. Trimming stripped 5 bases from V and 5 bases from J, with 17 bases between. Germline values: CDR1 SGHVS, CDR2 FQNEAQ. The CDR3 coding sequence is TGTGCCAGCAGCGCAGAAGGGGGTATCAGAGATACGCAGTATTTT. It specifies CASSAEGGIRDTQYF.

The J gene is TRBJ1-2, the V gene TRBV5-4, with 8 bases identical to TRBD1. CDR3 length: 14 residues. The V gene's germline CDR1 is SGHNT and CDR2 YYREEE (reference sequence). Unmatched junction bases numbered 9, after V lost 5 bases and J lost 6 bases. CDR3 in amino acids: CASRERGRGHGYTF. CDR3 nucleotides: TGTGCCAGCAGAGAGCGGGGCAGGGGGCATGGCTACACCTTC.

The chain is built from TRBV5-4 and TRBJ2-5, with D possibly being TRBD2 (7 bases). CDR1 SGHNT and CDR2 YYREEE come from the germline V gene (reference sequence). The CDR3 length is 15 residues. V was cut by 4 bases and J by 1 base, with 14 bases left in between. The DNA of the CDR3 is TGTGCCAGCAGCCCTGCGGGGGCCCTCCAAGAGACCCAGTACTTC. This translates into CASSPAGALQETQYF.

In its sample, this clone was seen once. The J gene is TRBJ1-5, the V gene TRBV9; D is perhaps TRBD1 (5 bases). CDR1 SGDLS and CDR2 YYNGEE come from the germline V gene. Between the trimmed V and J ends, which lost 0 bases and 0 bases, there was a span of 7 bases. The CDR3 length is 15 residues. The CDR3 protein is CASSVEGNSNQPQHF. CDR3 sequence (DNA): TGTGCCAGCAGCGTAGAGGGGAATAGCAATCAGCCCCAGCATTTT.

This chain connects TRBV5-6 to TRBJ2-1, with TRBD1 matching 8 bases. Trimming at V came to 3 bases and at J to 8 bases, leaving 13 bases not matched to a gene. From germline, CDR1 is SGHDT and CDR2 YYEEEE. The CDR3 has 16 residues. The CDR3 bases are TGTGCCAGCAGCTCCTGGACAGGGAAGGTTTTCGATGAGCAGTTCTTC. This translates into CASSSWTGKVFDEQFF.

This chain connects TRBV9 to TRBJ2-2; tentative D call: TRBD2 (7 bases). This CDR3 is 18 amino acids long. Trimming took off 7 bases at V and 3 bases at J, with 25 bases between the two ends. Germline V lookup: CDR1 SGDLS, CDR2 YYNGEE. The CDR3 bases are TGTGCCAGCTCCTACGGGGGGCGCCCCTGGGGTCACACCGGGGAGCTGTTTTTT. Translating it yields CASSYGGRPWGHTGELFF.